This T cell receptor beta chain was sequenced for a study of human T cells and chemical hapten exposure. This clonotype showed up many times. TCRdb used MiXCR to reprocess the RACE reads, holding one entry per CDR3 protein. The sample has around 80,000 distinct CDR3 sequences; approximately 6.6% are singletons. Stated time point: patch test 2, 6 weeks after DPC sensitization. Treatment of the sample: therapeutic diphenylcyclopropenone sensitization with weekly scalp DPC. The sequencing used whole blood, collected in connection with sensitization to the hapten diphenylcyclopropenone (DPC). This receptor was obtained from a woman aged 25 to 39 with alopecia areata. Some clones in this sample may be carry-over from other donors' samples.

Written as DNA, the CDR3 is TGTGCCAGCAGCCCCCAGGACAGGCAGAACACTGAAGCTTTCTTT. It codes for CASSPQDRQNTEAFF. This rearrangement joins TRBV3-1 to TRBJ1-1; TRBD1 aligns across 7 bases. This CDR3 is built from 15 residues. The V gene's germline CDR1 is LGHDT and CDR2 YNNKEL (reference sequence). Trimming cost V 4 bases and J 1 base; bases outside gene matches: 6.